This T cell receptor beta chain comes out of a study of blood T cell repertoires in COVID-19. J gave up 4 bases and V 5 bases, and 6 bases lay outside the gene matches. The CDR3 loop spans 15 amino acids. Germline lookup yields CDR1 LNHNV and CDR2 YYDKDF (reference sequence). Assay: immunoSEQ multiplex PCR; the TCRdb copy retains only in-frame clones and omits some. The sample records more than 200,000 clones, 80% to 90% being singletons. The V gene is TRBV15, the J gene TRBJ1-3, with 9 bases aligning to TRBD1. The source is a woman aged 80 or over with COVID-19, enrolled during active disease. Sequencing was carried out using peripheral blood. This CDR3 is CATSGLGQGGNTIYF. The CDR3 DNA sequence: TGTGCCACCAGCGGCTTGGGACAGGGAGGAAACACCATATATTTT.